This entry is about one T cell receptor beta chain. This clone registers as medium-sized (0.01 to 0.1%) by frequency; no count is noted. Its antigen remains unidentified. The CDR3 end is not reached by the read, which stops 3 residues before it; the germline J gene fills it in. These data originate in a study of Tregs in tolerant kidney transplant recipients (dated by TCRdb to between 2017 and 2020). As for the study more broadly: Related donors were used in the transplants with nonmyeloablative bone marrow transplantation, and mixed chimerism was transient in the human trials. TCRbeta sequencing was used in the study to identify donor-specific regulatory T cells before combined kidney and bone marrow transplantation, and the identified cells were then tracked after transplant. General findings and caveats noted by the study authors: The most biologically relevant and donor-specific TCRbeta repertoire appeared to be identified by expanding Tregs with activated donor B cells. Although technical replication error seemed to be minimal, the question of biological reproducibility was not addressed directly. Donor-specific Treg expansion was found to exceed global Treg expansion in tolerant patients, suggesting antigen-driven rather than nonspecific expansion. PCR primers changed over time for some patients, so nucleotide-level comparison across those patients' samples was not possible. The study was limited by small patient numbers, and the findings need validation in larger populations and under other immunosuppression protocols.

Taken with the paper, the label for time point translates to: blood sample drawn before combined kidney and bone marrow transplant. For bulk CFSE mixed lymphocyte reactions, CFSE-labeled recipient PBMCs were cocultured for roughly 6 days with irradiated donor PBMCs, after which the cells were stained for CD3/CD4/CD8 and FACS-sorted. Patients were 4 combined kidney and bone marrow transplant recipients from the ITN036ST trial, and only these trial subjects had samples available. Healthy control blood was processed to PBMCs by Ficoll density gradient and cryopreserved, and patient PBMCs were collected before and after transplant. Genomic DNA was extracted from sorted cells with the QIAGEN DNeasy Blood and Tissue Kit for TCRbeta CDR3 sequencing. High-throughput TCRbeta CDR3 sequencing, which included PCR amplification with bias correction and internal controls, was done commercially through immunoSEQ. Regarding the original processing steps: Unique productive TCRbeta sequences were defined by CDR3 nucleotide sequence when primers matched and otherwise by CDR3 amino acid sequence together with Vbeta and Jbeta genes. A sequence counted as donor-reactive if, in CFSE-low cells, the sequence had a frequency of at least 0.01% and was expanded at least 5-fold compared with unstimulated cells. Jensen-Shannon divergence calculated on the top 100 TCRbeta sequences ranked by frequency was used to measure repertoire divergence. For any sample with multiple sequencing runs, sorting error was corrected in each run separately before the runs were pooled. TCRdb retrieved this table from immuneACCESS and kept in-frame rearrangements only. Not all clones are present; in checked studies, unresolved V genes account for under half, and no reason is known for the remainder. V and J calls and clone size are those listed in that table; D and trimming were worked out from the DNA. This specimen's table enumerates 1,700 or so clones. The ten largest clonotypes hold around a fifth of the sample.

V is trimmed back by 0 bases and J by 3 bases, and the junction contains 10 bases that no gene match accounts for. CDR1 and CDR2 are read off the germline V gene (reference sequence) as DFQATT and SNEGSKA. Including the terminal cysteine and phenylalanine, the CDR3 comprises 18 residues. The DNA shown is the part of the CDR3 that was read: 45 bases, in frame from base 1. The input for sequencing was CD4+ T cells from blood cultured with allogeneic cells, taken before the transplant. The chain employs TRBV20-1 and TRBJ1-6; 8 bases in between match TRBD1. The sequence was collected from a human patient who received a combined kidney and bone marrow transplant. Partial CDR3 DNA: TGCAGTGCTAGAGATACAATGACAGGGGCTTTCTATAATTCACCC. It codes for CSARDTMTGAFYNSP. The full CDR3 protein is CSARDTMTGAFYNSPLHF.